This T cell receptor (beta chain) was sequenced in a study of T cells in tuberculosis. Measured with immunoSEQ multiplex PCR; TCRdb has only the in-frame clones, and not every one. The sample shows tens of thousands of clones, about 85% of them seen only once. Trimming removed 5 bases from V and 1 base from J, with 8 bases in between. Germline V gene data show CDR1 as MNHEY and CDR2 as SVGAGI. This CDR3 has 13 residues. This clone was seen just once. Time point of the sample: new active TB diagnosis, blood taken before or within 7 days of starting treatment. This TCR was recovered from an adult with tuberculosis. The sample in question was PBMCs, obtained at tuberculosis diagnosis. The chain is built from TRBV6-5 and TRBJ1-2, with D possibly TRBD1 on 6 matching bases. CDR3 sequence (DNA): TGTGCCAGCAGTCGGGACAATAACTATGGCTACACCTTC. Translation gives CASSRDNNYGYTF.